This T cell receptor beta chain was identified in a study of blood T cell repertoires in COVID-19. The overall study: Whether acute or convalescent, the COVID-19 samples came from the United States, Italy and Spain. T cells, B-cell-depleted T cells, or PBMCs supplied cDNA or gDNA.

How the authors handled the data: Reference gene primer amplification yielded estimated nucleated cell counts. Repertoires were generated with immunoSEQ multiplex PCR, while TCRdb's copy carries only in-frame clones and drops some. The V and J calls and clone size were taken over from that table, and D and trimming were inferred from the DNA. The table includes 350,000 to 500,000 clones, around nine tenths detected once. The receptor's source is a woman younger than 30 who had been exposed to COVID-19. Sequenced: PBMCs or T cells enriched from blood (not recorded which).

The CDR3 nucleotides read TGTGCCAGCGGAGTAGTAACCGGGGAGCTGTTTTTT. It translates to CASGVVTGELFF. The chain links TRBV9 to TRBJ2-2; D remains ambiguous. The CDR3 runs 12 residues. The germline V gene encodes CDR1 SGDLS and CDR2 YYNGEE. The V and J ends lost 7 bases and 5 bases respectively, with 9 bases between them. The whole variable domain, filled in from reference TRBV9 and TRBJ2-2, reads DSGVTQTPKHLITATGQRVTLRCSPRSGDLSVYWYQQSLDQGLQFLIQYYNGEERAKGNILERFSAQQFPDLHSELNLSSLELGDSALYFCASGVVTGELFFGEGSRLTVL.